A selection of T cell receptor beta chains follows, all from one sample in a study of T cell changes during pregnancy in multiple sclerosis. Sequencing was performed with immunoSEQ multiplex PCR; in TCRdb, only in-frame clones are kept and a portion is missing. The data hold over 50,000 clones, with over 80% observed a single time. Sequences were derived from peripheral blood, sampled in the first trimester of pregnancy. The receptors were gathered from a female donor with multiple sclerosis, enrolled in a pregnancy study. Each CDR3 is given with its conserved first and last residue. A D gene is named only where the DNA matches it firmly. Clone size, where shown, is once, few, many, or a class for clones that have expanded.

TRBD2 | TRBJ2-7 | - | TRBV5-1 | CASKLGLATSPYEQYF | TGCGCCAGCAAGTTGGGACTAGCGACTTCGCCCTACGAGCAGTACTTC
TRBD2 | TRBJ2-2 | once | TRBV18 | CASSAGTSAHGELFF | TGTGCCAGCTCGGCCGGGACTAGCGCCCACGGGGAGCTGTTTTTT
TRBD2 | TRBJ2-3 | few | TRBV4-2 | CASSQGPGREGADTQYF | TGTGCCAGCAGCCAAGGCCCTGGGCGGGAGGGCGCAGATACGCAGTATTTT
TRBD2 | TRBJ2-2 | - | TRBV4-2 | CASSQGVATSGTGELFF | TGTGCCAGCAGCCAAGGGGTGGCAACTAGCGGGACCGGGGAGCTGTTTTTT
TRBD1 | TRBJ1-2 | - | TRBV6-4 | CASSPGQGVDGYTF | TGTGCCAGCAGTCCCGGACAGGGCGTCGATGGCTACACCTTC
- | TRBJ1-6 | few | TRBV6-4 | CASSDREDSPLHF | TGTGCCAGCAGTGACAGGGAGGATTCACCCCTCCACTTT
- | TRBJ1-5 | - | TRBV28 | CASRTVNQPQHF | TGTGCCAGCAGAACAGTCAATCAGCCCCAGCATTTT
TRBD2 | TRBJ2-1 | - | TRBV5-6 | CASRVRLAGKREQFF | TGTGCCAGCAGGGTGAGACTAGCGGGTAAGAGAGAGCAGTTCTTC
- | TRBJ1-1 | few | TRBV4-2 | CASSQAEVVF | TGTGCCAGCAGCCAAGCTGAGGTGGTCTTT
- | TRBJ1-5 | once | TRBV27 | CASSTVNQPQHF | TGTGCCAGCAGCACAGTCAATCAGCCCCAGCATTTT
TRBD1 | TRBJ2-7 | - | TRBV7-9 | CATDRADEQYF | TGTGCCACTGACAGGGCCGACGAGCAGTACTTC
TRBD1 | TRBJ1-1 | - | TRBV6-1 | CASREQGGNTEAFF | TGTGCCAGCAGAGAACAGGGGGGAAACACTGAAGCTTTCTTT
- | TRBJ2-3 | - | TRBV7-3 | CASSLGAGTDTQYF | TGTGCCAGCAGCTTAGGGGCGGGCACAGATACGCAGTATTTT
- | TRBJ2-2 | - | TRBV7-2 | CASSFQAGELFF | TGTGCCAGCAGCTTCCAGGCCGGGGAGCTGTTTTTT
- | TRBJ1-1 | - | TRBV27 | CASSLRRFNTEAFF | TGTGCCAGCAGTTTACGTAGATTTAACACTGAAGCTTTCTTT
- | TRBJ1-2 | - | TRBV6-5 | CASSYSGTWGGGYTF | TGTGCCAGCAGTTACTCAGGGACCTGGGGGGGTGGCTACACCTTC
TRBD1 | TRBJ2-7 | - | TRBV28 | CASSLLRTGSYEQYF | TGTGCCAGCAGTTTATTAAGGACAGGCTCCTACGAGCAGTACTTC
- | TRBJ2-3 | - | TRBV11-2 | CASRNRGRGDTQYF | TGTGCCAGCAGGAATAGGGGTCGTGGGGATACGCAGTATTTT
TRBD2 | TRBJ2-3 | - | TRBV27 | CASSFPPQLAGVPDTQYF | TGTGCCAGCAGTTTCCCCCCCCAACTAGCGGGAGTGCCAGATACGCAGTATTTT
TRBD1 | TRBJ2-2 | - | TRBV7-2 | CASSLRQGNAGELFF | TGTGCCAGCAGCTTAAGACAGGGTAACGCCGGGGAGCTGTTTTTT
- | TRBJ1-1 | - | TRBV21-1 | CASSKLAGREDTEAFF | TGTGCCAGCAGCAAATTGGCGGGCCGAGAGGACACTGAAGCTTTCTTT
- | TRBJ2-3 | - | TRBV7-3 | CASSLTAEAADTQYF | TGTGCCAGCAGCTTAACTGCGGAAGCCGCGGATACGCAGTATTTT
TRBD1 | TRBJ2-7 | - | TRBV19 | CASSNVRGLGEQYF | TGTGCCAGTAGTAATGTCAGGGGGCTAGGTGAGCAGTACTTC
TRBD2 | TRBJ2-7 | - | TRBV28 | CASSLAGVGEQYF | TGTGCCAGCAGTCTAGCGGGAGTAGGAGAGCAGTACTTC
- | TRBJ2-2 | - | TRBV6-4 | CASRGANTGELFF | TGTGCCAGCAGAGGGGCCAACACCGGGGAGCTGTTTTTT
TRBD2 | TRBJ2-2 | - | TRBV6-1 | CASSEVAGVGGELFF | TGTGCCAGCAGTGAAGTTGCGGGAGTGGGCGGGGAGCTGTTTTTT
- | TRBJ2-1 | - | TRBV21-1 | CASMSPGRGLDNEQFF | TGTGCCAGCATGTCCCCAGGCAGGGGGTTGGACAATGAGCAGTTCTTC
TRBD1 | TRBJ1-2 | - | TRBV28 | CATNRRDRSNYGYTF | TGTGCCACGAATAGACGGGACAGGTCTAACTATGGCTACACCTTC
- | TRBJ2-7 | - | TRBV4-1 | CASSQDNGGEQYF | TGCGCCAGCAGCCAAGACAATGGGGGGGAGCAGTACTTC
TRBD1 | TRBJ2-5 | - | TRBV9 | CASSPRDRGGQETQYF | TGTGCCAGCAGCCCCCGCGACAGGGGGGGGCAAGAGACCCAGTACTTC
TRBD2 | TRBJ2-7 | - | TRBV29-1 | CSARLAGIYGQYF | TGCAGCGCTCGACTAGCGGGAATCTACGGGCAGTACTTC
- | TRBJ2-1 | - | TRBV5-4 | CASSFVQTGTPANEQFF | TGTGCCAGCAGCTTTGTTCAAACCGGGACTCCCGCCAATGAGCAGTTCTTC
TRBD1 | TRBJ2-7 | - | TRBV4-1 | CASSQASTGSFGYEQYF | TGCGCCAGCAGCCAAGCTTCGACAGGGAGCTTCGGGTACGAGCAGTACTTC
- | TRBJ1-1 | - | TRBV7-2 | CASSLNPTGLGTEAFF | TGTGCCAGCAGCCTCAACCCAACAGGGCTGGGCACTGAAGCTTTCTTT
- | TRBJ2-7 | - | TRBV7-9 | CASSLDQAEQYF | TGTGCCAGCAGCTTAGATCAGGCAGAGCAGTACTTC
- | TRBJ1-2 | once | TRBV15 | CATSRDERGGYGYTF | TGTGCCACCAGCAGAGATGAGCGGGGGGGTTATGGCTACACCTTC
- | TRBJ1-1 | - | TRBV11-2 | CASSPPSPGPPKNTEAFF | TGTGCCAGCAGCCCCCCATCTCCGGGTCCTCCCAAGAACACTGAAGCTTTCTTT
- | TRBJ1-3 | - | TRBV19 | CASKEELAGNTIYF | TGTGCCAGTAAGGAGGAACTGGCTGGAAACACCATATATTTT
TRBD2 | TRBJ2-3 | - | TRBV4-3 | CASSQVLAGTTDTQYF | TGCGCCAGCAGCCAAGTACTAGCGGGGACCACAGATACGCAGTATTTT
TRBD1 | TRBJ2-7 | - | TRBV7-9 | CASSLTGTQYEQYF | TGTGCCAGCAGCCTGACAGGGACACAATACGAGCAGTACTTC
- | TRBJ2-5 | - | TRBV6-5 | CASTPGVYEKTQYF | TGTGCCAGTACCCCCGGGGTGTACGAGAAGACCCAGTACTTC
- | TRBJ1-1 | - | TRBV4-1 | CASSPRLQGGTEAFF | TGCGCCAGCAGCCCGAGACTCCAGGGTGGCACTGAAGCTTTCTTT
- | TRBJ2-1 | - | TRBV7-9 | CASSLAGDSYNEQFF | TGTGCCAGCAGCTTAGCGGGAGACTCCTACAATGAGCAGTTCTTC
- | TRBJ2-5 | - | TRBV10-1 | CASPGGFRETQYF | TGCGCCAGCCCAGGGGGGTTCCGGGAGACCCAGTACTTC
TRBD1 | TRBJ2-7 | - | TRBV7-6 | CASSVTGTGFYEQYF | TGTGCCAGCAGCGTTACCGGGACAGGGTTCTACGAGCAGTACTTC
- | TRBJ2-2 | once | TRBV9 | CASSVAREAGELFF | TGTGCCAGCAGCGTAGCCAGGGAGGCCGGGGAGCTGTTTTTT
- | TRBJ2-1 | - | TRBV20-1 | CSASLASRQFF | TGCAGTGCTTCCCTAGCTTCGCGGCAGTTCTTC
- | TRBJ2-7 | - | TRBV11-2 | CASSRGQGAYEQYF | TGTGCCAGCAGCCGGGGGCAGGGGGCCTACGAGCAGTACTTC
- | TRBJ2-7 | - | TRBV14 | CASSQVQALLAHEQYF | TGTGCCAGCAGCCAAGTTCAGGCCCTGCTAGCCCACGAGCAGTACTTC